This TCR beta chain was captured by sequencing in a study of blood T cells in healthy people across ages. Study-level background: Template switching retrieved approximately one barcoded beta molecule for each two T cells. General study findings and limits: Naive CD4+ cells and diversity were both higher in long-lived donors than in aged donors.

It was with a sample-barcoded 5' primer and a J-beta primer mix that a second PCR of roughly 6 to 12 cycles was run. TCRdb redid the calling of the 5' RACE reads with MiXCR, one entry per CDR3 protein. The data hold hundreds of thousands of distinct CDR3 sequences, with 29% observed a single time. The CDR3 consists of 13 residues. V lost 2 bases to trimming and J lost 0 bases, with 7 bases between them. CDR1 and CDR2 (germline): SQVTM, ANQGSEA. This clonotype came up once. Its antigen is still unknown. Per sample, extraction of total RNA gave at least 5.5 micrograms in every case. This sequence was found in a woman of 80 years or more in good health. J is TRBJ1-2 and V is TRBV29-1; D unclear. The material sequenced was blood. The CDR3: CSVEKDSNYGYTF. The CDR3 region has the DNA TGCAGCGTTGAAAAAGATTCTAACTATGGCTACACCTTC.